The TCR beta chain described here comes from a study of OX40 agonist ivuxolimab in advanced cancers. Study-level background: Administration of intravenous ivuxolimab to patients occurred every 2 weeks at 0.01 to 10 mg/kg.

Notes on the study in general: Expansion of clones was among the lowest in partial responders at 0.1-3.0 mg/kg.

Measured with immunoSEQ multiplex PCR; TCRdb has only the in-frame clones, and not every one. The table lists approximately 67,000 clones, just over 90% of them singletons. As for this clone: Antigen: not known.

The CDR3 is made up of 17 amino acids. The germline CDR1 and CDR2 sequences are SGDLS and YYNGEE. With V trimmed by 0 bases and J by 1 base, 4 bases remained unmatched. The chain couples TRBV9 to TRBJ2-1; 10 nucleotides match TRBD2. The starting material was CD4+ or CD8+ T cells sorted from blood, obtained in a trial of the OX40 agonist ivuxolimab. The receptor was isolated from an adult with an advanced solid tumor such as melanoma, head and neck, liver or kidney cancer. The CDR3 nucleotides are TGTGCCAGCAGCGTAGTACCTAGCGGGGGTTCCTACAATGAGCAGTTCTTC. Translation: CASSVVPSGGSYNEQFF.